This paragraph covers one TCR beta chain sequence. The data stem from a study of T cell changes during pregnancy in multiple sclerosis. Germline V gene lookup returns CDR1 SNHLY and CDR2 FYNNEI. This CDR3 region has 13 residues. V dropped 10 bases and J dropped 1 base, with 10 bases sitting between them. Some clones are missing from TCRdb's copy, which holds only in-frame ones; the method was immunoSEQ multiplex PCR. The table has about 46,000 clones, about 94% seen once. Sequencing used CD8+ T cells from peripheral blood mononuclear cells, obtained in the first trimester of pregnancy. The chain links TRBV2 to TRBJ2-2; D unclear. The receptor was derived from a female donor with multiple sclerosis, enrolled in a pregnancy study. The DNA of the CDR3 is TGTGCCATCTTCCCGGGGAACACCGGGGAGCTGTTTTTT. Amino acids: CAIFPGNTGELFF.